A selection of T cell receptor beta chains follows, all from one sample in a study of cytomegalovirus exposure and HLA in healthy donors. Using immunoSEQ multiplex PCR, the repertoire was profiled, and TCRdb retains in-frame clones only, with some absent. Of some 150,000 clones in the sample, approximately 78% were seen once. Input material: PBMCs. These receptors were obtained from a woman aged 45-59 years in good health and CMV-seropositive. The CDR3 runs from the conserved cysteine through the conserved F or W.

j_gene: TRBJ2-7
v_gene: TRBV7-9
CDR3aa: CASSLESGITYEQYF

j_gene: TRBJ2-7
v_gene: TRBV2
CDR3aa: CASSDRGYEQYF

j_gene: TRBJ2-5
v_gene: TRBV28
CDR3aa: CASSFDRQETQYF

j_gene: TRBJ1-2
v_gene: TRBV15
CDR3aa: CATSRGRQGGYTF

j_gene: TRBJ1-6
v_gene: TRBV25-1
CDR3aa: CASFTGIDYNSPLHF

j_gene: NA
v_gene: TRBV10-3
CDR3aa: CATTGTTYEQYF

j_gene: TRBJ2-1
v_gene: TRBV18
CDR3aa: CASSPTGGGRANEQFF

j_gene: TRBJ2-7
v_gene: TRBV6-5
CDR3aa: CASSYSPSIREQYF

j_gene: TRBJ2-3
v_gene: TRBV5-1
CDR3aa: CASSVDRGLTDTQYF

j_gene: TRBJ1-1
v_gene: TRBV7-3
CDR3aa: CASSLGLTTEAFF

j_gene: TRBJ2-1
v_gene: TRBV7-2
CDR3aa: CASSLAGGHEQFF